This T cell receptor (beta chain) was observed in a study of cytotoxic CD8 clonotypes in ibrutinib-treated CLL. The assay was immunoSEQ multiplex PCR, and TCRdb's table has in-frame clones only and misses some. The sample holds more than 110,000 clones, 85% to 95% seen once. Germline V gene data show CDR1 as MDHEN and CDR2 as SYDVKM. The germline V and J ends were trimmed by 5 bases and 4 bases, with 17 bases remaining between them. This CDR3 is built from 15 residues. The J gene is TRBJ2-5, the V gene TRBV28; D gene ambiguous. Source: PBMCs, taken after 12 months of ibrutinib treatment. The sequence was collected from a human donor with chronic lymphocytic leukemia. The CDR3 nucleotides read TGTGCCAGCAGTGAGGAGAGCCGCGCTCGAGAGACCCAGTACTTC. Its translation is CASSEESRARETQYF.